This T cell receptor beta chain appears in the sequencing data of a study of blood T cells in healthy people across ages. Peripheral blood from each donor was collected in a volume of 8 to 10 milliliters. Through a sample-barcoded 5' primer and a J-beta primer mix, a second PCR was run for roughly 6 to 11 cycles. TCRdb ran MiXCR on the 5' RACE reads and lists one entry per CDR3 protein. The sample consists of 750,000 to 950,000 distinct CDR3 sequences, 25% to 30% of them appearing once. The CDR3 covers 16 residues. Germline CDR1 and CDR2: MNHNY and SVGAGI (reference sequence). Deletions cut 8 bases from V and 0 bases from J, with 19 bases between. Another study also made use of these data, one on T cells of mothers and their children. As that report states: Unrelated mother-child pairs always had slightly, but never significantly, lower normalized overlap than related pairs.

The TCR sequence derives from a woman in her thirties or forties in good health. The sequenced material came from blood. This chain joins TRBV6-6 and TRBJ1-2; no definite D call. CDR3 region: CASDSYRTLANYGYTF. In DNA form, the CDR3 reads TGTGCCAGCGACTCGTACCGGACCCTAGCTAACTATGGCTACACCTTC.